This is a list of T cell receptor beta chains from one sample in a study of blood T cell repertoires in COVID-19. The data were produced by immunoSEQ multiplex PCR, yet TCRdb's version contains in-frame clones alone and is incomplete. Of 150,000 or so clones detected, approximately 86% appear once; the ten largest clones hold 7%. Input material: peripheral blood. The receptors were gathered from a woman between 40 and 50 years old with COVID-19, enrolled during active disease. The CDR3 runs from the conserved cysteine through the conserved F or W. The order of the fields is J gene, V gene, D gene, clone size, CDR3 length, CDR3 DNA, CDR3 protein. The D gene is left open where the match is weak. Clone size is given for some rows only: seen once, a few or many times, or a class if the clone is expanded.

J gene: TRBJ1-1
V gene: TRBV18
D gene: -
clone size: few
CDR3 length: 15
CDR3 DNA: TGTGCCAGCTCCCTGATGACAGATCCGAACACTGAAGCTTTCTTT
CDR3 protein: CASSLMTDPNTEAFF

J gene: TRBJ2-3
V gene: TRBV30
D gene: TRBD1
clone size: -
CDR3 length: 13
CDR3 DNA: TGTGCCTGGGAGACAGGGGGAACAGATACGCAGTATTTT
CDR3 protein: CAWETGGTDTQYF

J gene: TRBJ1-1
V gene: TRBV5-1
D gene: -
clone size: few
CDR3 length: 15
CDR3 DNA: TGCGCCAGCAGCCCGGAGTTCGGCTCCCCTATTCGGGCTTTCTTT
CDR3 protein: CASSPEFGSPIRAFF

J gene: TRBJ2-7
V gene: TRBV4-2
D gene: TRBD1
clone size: -
CDR3 length: 15
CDR3 DNA: TGTGCCAGCAGCCAATCAAGACAGGGGACTTACGAGCAGTACTTC
CDR3 protein: CASSQSRQGTYEQYF

J gene: TRBJ2-5
V gene: TRBV18
D gene: TRBD1
clone size: few
CDR3 length: 15
CDR3 DNA: TGTGCCAGCTCACCGGAGACAGGGGCGGGAAAGACCCAGTACTTC
CDR3 protein: CASSPETGAGKTQYF

J gene: TRBJ1-1
V gene: TRBV6-5
D gene: -
clone size: few
CDR3 length: 13
CDR3 DNA: TGTGCCAGCAGTTCCTTGGGAACGGGGATGGCTTTCTTT
CDR3 protein: CASSSLGTGMAFF

J gene: TRBJ2-2
V gene: TRBV7-6
D gene: TRBD2
clone size: -
CDR3 length: 16
CDR3 DNA: TGTGCCAGCAGCTCATCCGGGACTACGAACACCGGGGAGCTGTTTTTT
CDR3 protein: CASSSSGTTNTGELFF

J gene: TRBJ2-1
V gene: TRBV24-1
D gene: TRBD2
clone size: few
CDR3 length: 12
CDR3 DNA: TGTGCCACCTCAGCGGGATGGAATGAGCAGTTCTTC
CDR3 protein: CATSAGWNEQFF

J gene: TRBJ2-3
V gene: TRBV3-1/TRBV3-2
D gene: TRBD2
clone size: -
CDR3 length: 16
CDR3 DNA: TGTGCCAGCAGCCCCCTTCTAGCGGGGGCCGCAGATACGCAGTATTTT
CDR3 protein: CASSPLLAGAADTQYF

J gene: TRBJ2-7
V gene: TRBV27
D gene: -
clone size: once
CDR3 length: 15
CDR3 DNA: TGTGCCAGCAGTTTTAAGTCAGGGGATCCCTACGAGCAGTACTTC
CDR3 protein: CASSFKSGDPYEQYF

J gene: TRBJ2-3
V gene: TRBV6-4
D gene: -
clone size: -
CDR3 length: 14
CDR3 DNA: TGTGCCAGCAGTGACTCTCAGAACACAGATACGCAGTATTTT
CDR3 protein: CASSDSQNTDTQYF

J gene: TRBJ2-2
V gene: TRBV29-1
D gene: TRBD2
clone size: -
CDR3 length: 15
CDR3 DNA: TGCAGCGTTCCTACAAGCGGGACGAACACCGGGGAGCTGTTTTTT
CDR3 protein: CSVPTSGTNTGELFF

J gene: TRBJ1-2
V gene: TRBV7-9
D gene: -
clone size: few
CDR3 length: 14
CDR3 DNA: TGTGCCAGCAGCCCCCTAGAACTAAGCGATGGCTACACCTTC
CDR3 protein: CASSPLELSDGYTF

J gene: TRBJ1-5
V gene: TRBV27
D gene: -
clone size: -
CDR3 length: 14
CDR3 DNA: TGTGCCAGCAGTTTTCGGAGGGGCGGTCAGCCCCAGCATTTT
CDR3 protein: CASSFRRGGQPQHF

J gene: TRBJ2-3
V gene: TRBV3-1/TRBV3-2
D gene: -
clone size: -
CDR3 length: 15
CDR3 DNA: TGTGCCAGCAGCCAAAGGACTCCCTTTCCGGATACGCAGTATTTT
CDR3 protein: CASSQRTPFPDTQYF

J gene: TRBJ2-4
V gene: TRBV14
D gene: -
clone size: -
CDR3 length: 17
CDR3 DNA: TGTGCCAGCAGCCAGGACAAAGTGAATGGTGGCAAAAACATTCAGTACTTC
CDR3 protein: CASSQDKVNGGKNIQYF

J gene: TRBJ1-5
V gene: TRBV7-2
D gene: -
clone size: -
CDR3 length: 12
CDR3 DNA: TGTGCCAGCAGTATTAGCAATCAGCCCCAGCATTTT
CDR3 protein: CASSISNQPQHF

J gene: TRBJ1-4
V gene: TRBV4-1
D gene: -
clone size: -
CDR3 length: 14
CDR3 DNA: TGCGCCAGCAGCCCCACAGGTCTGGATGAAAAACTGTTTTTT
CDR3 protein: CASSPTGLDEKLFF

J gene: TRBJ2-1
V gene: TRBV5-6
D gene: TRBD2
clone size: -
CDR3 length: 15
CDR3 DNA: TGTGCCAGCAGCAAACTAGCGGTGCGATACAATGAGCAGTTCTTC
CDR3 protein: CASSKLAVRYNEQFF

J gene: TRBJ2-7
V gene: TRBV18
D gene: -
clone size: -
CDR3 length: 14
CDR3 DNA: TGTGCCAGCTCACCATTGCGGGGGCCTTACGAGCAGTACTTC
CDR3 protein: CASSPLRGPYEQYF

J gene: TRBJ2-7
V gene: TRBV4-1
D gene: -
clone size: -
CDR3 length: 17
CDR3 DNA: TGCGCCAGCAGCCAAGATCCTGGGGGGAGTAGGGTTTACGAGCAGTACTTC
CDR3 protein: CASSQDPGGSRVYEQYF

J gene: TRBJ2-2
V gene: TRBV7-8
D gene: -
clone size: -
CDR3 length: 15
CDR3 DNA: TGTGCCAGCAGCTTAGGCAACACCTACACCGGGGAGCTGTTTTTT
CDR3 protein: CASSLGNTYTGELFF

J gene: TRBJ2-3
V gene: TRBV30
D gene: -
clone size: -
CDR3 length: 12
CDR3 DNA: TGTGCCTGGATATCCCCGGGGAGTACGCAGTATTTT
CDR3 protein: CAWISPGSTQYF

J gene: TRBJ1-4
V gene: TRBV27
D gene: -
clone size: few
CDR3 length: 15
CDR3 DNA: TGTGCCAGCCTGACCCCGCAGGGTGGAAGTGAAAAACTGTTTTTT
CDR3 protein: CASLTPQGGSEKLFF

J gene: TRBJ1-6
V gene: TRBV2
D gene: TRBD1
clone size: -
CDR3 length: 14
CDR3 DNA: TGTGCCAGCAGTCCGGGACAGGGGCACTCACCCCTCCACTTT
CDR3 protein: CASSPGQGHSPLHF

J gene: TRBJ1-4
V gene: TRBV15
D gene: -
clone size: once
CDR3 length: 14
CDR3 DNA: TGTGCCACCAGCAGAGAGTTATTGAATGAAAAACTGTTTTTT
CDR3 protein: CATSRELLNEKLFF

J gene: TRBJ2-3
V gene: TRBV23-1
D gene: TRBD2
clone size: -
CDR3 length: 16
CDR3 DNA: TGCGCCAGCAGGGTCCCCGGACTAGACCGAACAGATACGCAGTATTTT
CDR3 protein: CASRVPGLDRTDTQYF

J gene: TRBJ1-2
V gene: TRBV30
D gene: -
clone size: few
CDR3 length: 12
CDR3 DNA: TGTGCCTGGATAGCTTTCGGTTATGGCTACACCTTC
CDR3 protein: CAWIAFGYGYTF

J gene: TRBJ2-3
V gene: TRBV18
D gene: -
clone size: many
CDR3 length: 14
CDR3 DNA: TGTGCCAGCTCATGGCGGCGGGACACAGATACGCAGTATTTT
CDR3 protein: CASSWRRDTDTQYF

J gene: TRBJ2-3
V gene: TRBV2
D gene: -
clone size: once
CDR3 length: 15
CDR3 DNA: TGTGCCAGCAGCCTCGTTCGGGGAACCACAGATACGCAGTATTTT
CDR3 protein: CASSLVRGTTDTQYF

J gene: TRBJ1-1
V gene: TRBV6-5
D gene: -
clone size: -
CDR3 length: 16
CDR3 DNA: TGTGCCAGCAGTTACTCTTCGGGTAGATTGAACACTGAAGCTTTCTTT
CDR3 protein: CASSYSSGRLNTEAFF

J gene: TRBJ2-5
V gene: TRBV27
D gene: TRBD1
clone size: -
CDR3 length: 16
CDR3 DNA: TGTGCCAGCAGTCCCATGGACAGGAGTCACCAAGAGACCCAGTACTTC
CDR3 protein: CASSPMDRSHQETQYF

J gene: TRBJ1-5
V gene: TRBV6-1
D gene: -
clone size: few
CDR3 length: 14
CDR3 DNA: TGTGCCAGCAGTGACAGCGGGGGGTTTCAGCCCCAGCATTTT
CDR3 protein: CASSDSGGFQPQHF

J gene: TRBJ2-2
V gene: TRBV7-9
D gene: TRBD2
clone size: -
CDR3 length: 18
CDR3 DNA: TGTGCCAGCAGAGGGACTAGCGGGGAGATAAAGAACACCGGGGAGCTGTTTTTT
CDR3 protein: CASRGTSGEIKNTGELFF

J gene: TRBJ1-5
V gene: TRBV12-3/TRBV12-4
D gene: -
clone size: -
CDR3 length: 13
CDR3 DNA: TGTGCCAGCAGTTGGAGGGAAAATCAGCCCCAGCATTTT
CDR3 protein: CASSWRENQPQHF

J gene: TRBJ1-4
V gene: TRBV28
D gene: TRBD1
clone size: -
CDR3 length: 14
CDR3 DNA: TGTGCCAGCAGCCCGACAGGGGTTAGTGAAAAACTGTTTTTT
CDR3 protein: CASSPTGVSEKLFF

J gene: TRBJ2-1
V gene: TRBV28
D gene: -
clone size: -
CDR3 length: 15
CDR3 DNA: TGTGCCAGCAGTCACCAGCGGGTCTCCTACAATGAGCAGTTCTTC
CDR3 protein: CASSHQRVSYNEQFF

J gene: TRBJ2-4
V gene: TRBV11-2
D gene: TRBD2
clone size: -
CDR3 length: 12
CDR3 DNA: TGTGCCAGCAGCTTTTCCCTAGCGGGAGCATCCTTC
CDR3 protein: CASSFSLAGASF

J gene: TRBJ1-6
V gene: TRBV2
D gene: -
clone size: -
CDR3 length: 15
CDR3 DNA: TGTGCCAGCAGTGTCGAGGGACAATATAATTCACCCCTCCACTTT
CDR3 protein: CASSVEGQYNSPLHF

J gene: TRBJ1-3
V gene: TRBV6-4
D gene: -
clone size: -
CDR3 length: 13
CDR3 DNA: TGTGCCAGCAGTCGAGAACCTGGAAACACCATATATTTT
CDR3 protein: CASSREPGNTIYF

J gene: TRBJ1-4
V gene: TRBV6-5
D gene: -
clone size: -
CDR3 length: 14
CDR3 DNA: TGTGCCACCAAAGACAGTGCAACTAATGAAAAACTGTTTTTT
CDR3 protein: CATKDSATNEKLFF

J gene: TRBJ2-7
V gene: TRBV6-5
D gene: TRBD1
clone size: few
CDR3 length: 15
CDR3 DNA: TGTGCCAGCAGAGTCCGACAGGGATCAAACGACGAGCAGTACTTC
CDR3 protein: CASRVRQGSNDEQYF

J gene: TRBJ1-5
V gene: TRBV19
D gene: -
clone size: -
CDR3 length: 13
CDR3 DNA: TGTGCCAGTAATTCCAGGGACAATCAGCCCCAGCATTTT
CDR3 protein: CASNSRDNQPQHF

J gene: TRBJ2-2
V gene: TRBV4-1
D gene: TRBD1
clone size: -
CDR3 length: 17
CDR3 DNA: TGCGCCAGCAGCCAAGATGAGCAGGGGGCGAACACCGGGGAGCTGTTTTTT
CDR3 protein: CASSQDEQGANTGELFF

J gene: TRBJ1-1
V gene: TRBV19
D gene: -
clone size: -
CDR3 length: 13
CDR3 DNA: TGTGCCAGTAGTCCAGCAGGGAACACTGAAGCTTTCTTT
CDR3 protein: CASSPAGNTEAFF

J gene: TRBJ2-7
V gene: TRBV7-2
D gene: -
clone size: -
CDR3 length: 17
CDR3 DNA: TGTGCCAGCAGCTTAGTTGCTGGAGGGCCGAGCTCCTACGAGCAGTACTTC
CDR3 protein: CASSLVAGGPSSYEQYF